This is a list of T cell receptor beta chains from one sample in a study of blood T cell repertoires in COVID-19. Sequencing was performed with immunoSEQ multiplex PCR; in TCRdb, only in-frame clones are kept and a portion is missing. Here the sample spans approximately 140,000 clones, about 80% being singletons. The sample taken for sequencing was peripheral blood. Receptor source: a human donor in a cohort sampled during active COVID-19. Each CDR3 is given without its conserved first and last residue. The D gene is left open where the match is weak.

>TRBD1|TRBV4-2|TRBJ2-3
ASSPGQGTDTQY
>-|TRBV30|TRBJ2-7
AWNSSSEGYYEQY
>TRBD1|TRBV2|TRBJ1-1
ASSGDRGMSTEAF
>TRBD2|TRBV19|TRBJ2-1
ASSRRSGRIYNEQF
>-|TRBV5-1|TRBJ1-2
ASSLVAGGTNYGYT
>-|TRBV7-9|TRBJ1-2
ASGTAGGYT
>TRBD1|TRBV5-5|TRBJ1-2
ASSSTTGVKSGYT
>TRBD1|TRBV18|TRBJ2-3
ASSPPGQGLTDTQY
>-|TRBV19|TRBJ2-5
ASSVFHEAQETQY
>TRBD2|TRBV15|TRBJ2-4
ATSRGTSGSDFIQY
>-|TRBV5-1|TRBJ2-7
ASSLVGGTYEQY
>TRBD1|TRBV6-6|TRBJ1-1
ASSFNRQGMDTEAF
>-|TRBV29-1|TRBJ2-7
SARQSYEQY
>-|TRBV9|TRBJ1-5
ASSVGINQPQH